Following are 8 T cell receptor beta chains from one sample sequenced in a study of TIL therapy for anti-PD-1-resistant metastatic lung cancer. This was the immunoSEQ v3 assay. Sequencing used immunoSEQ multiplex PCR; TCRdb keeps in-frame clones, though not all of them. The sample records about 21,000 clones, around 81% being singletons. Time point reported: pre-treatment sample, taken before nivolumab and TIL therapy. The source material was blood, sampled at baseline. The receptors here all came from a person between 25 and 80 years old with non-small cell lung cancer.

This sequence joins TRBV19 and TRBJ2-3; TRBD2 matches at 10 bases. V was clipped by 5 bases and J by 5 bases; unmatched bases: 10. Germline V gene sequence: CDR1 LNHDA, CDR2 SQIVND (reference sequence). The CDR3 loop spans 16 amino acids. The CDR3 loop is CASSSAGGPGGDTQYF. DNA of the CDR3: TGTGCCAGTAGTTCAGCGGGAGGGCCGGGGGGAGATACGCAGTATTTT.

The rearrangement joins TRBV5-1 to TRBJ2-1, with a possible D match to TRBD1 (5 bases). Germline values: CDR1 SGHRS, CDR2 YFSETQ. Trimming shortened V by 4 bases and J by 3 bases, and 14 bases separated the two germline ends. The CDR3 runs to 15 residues. CDR3 coding DNA: TGCGCCAGCAGCCAGGCAGACAGCAACTACAATGAGCAGTTCTTC. This gives the protein CASSQADSNYNEQFF.

The chain combines TRBV29-1 with TRBJ1-1, with 7 bases identical to TRBD1. Germline assignment: CDR1 SQVTM and CDR2 ANQGSEA. The CDR3 totals 15 residues. V lost 6 bases, J lost 4 bases, and 14 bases stayed unmatched. Here the CDR3 reads CSVYRDSELSTEAFF. The DNA for the CDR3 is TGCAGCGTCTACCGGGACAGTGAGTTGAGCACTGAAGCTTTCTTT.

The chain is built from TRBV5-4 and TRBJ1-5; D perhaps matches TRBD1 (6 bases). Deletions cut 4 bases from V and 9 bases from J, with 23 bases between. The CDR3 has 16 residues. Germline loops: CDR1 SGHNT, CDR2 YYREEE (reference sequence). Here the CDR3 reads CASSRGGGERTSPQHF. CDR3 in DNA: TGTGCCAGCAGCAGGGGGGGCGGGGAACGAACGTCGCCCCAGCATTTT. Full variable domain (outside the CDR3, taken from reference TRBV5-4 and TRBJ1-5): ETGVTQSPTHLIKTRGQQVTLRCSSQSGHNTVSWYQQALGQGPQFIFQYYREEENGRGNFPPRFSGLQFPNYSSELNVNALELDDSALYLCASSRGGGERTSPQHFGDGTRLSIL.

V gene TRBV4-3 combines with J gene TRBJ2-7; no clear D gene. Looked up from germline, CDR1 is LGHNA and CDR2 is YSLEER. The CDR3 loop spans 13 amino acids. Trimming removed 0 bases from V and 4 bases from J, with 7 bases in between. The CDR3 DNA sequence: TGCGCCAGCAGCCAAGAAGTTGGGTACGAGCAGTACTTC. Residues: CASSQEVGYEQYF.

The chain joins TRBV6-1 to TRBJ1-6; D remains unclear. Germline CDR1 reads MNHNS; CDR2 reads SASEGT. Trimming took off 2 bases at V and 1 base at J, with 12 bases between the two ends. The CDR3 is 17 amino acids. The CDR3 DNA reads TGTGCCAGCAGTGAATTTTTGTCGGATTCCTATAATTCACCCCTCCACTTT. It codes for CASSEFLSDSYNSPLHF.

The chain couples TRBV7-9 to TRBJ1-4; D perhaps matches TRBD1 (5 bases). CDR3 length: 15 amino acids. Looked up from germline, CDR1 is SEHNR and CDR2 is FQNEAQ (reference sequence). Between the trimmed V and J ends, which lost 7 bases and 3 bases, there was a span of 15 bases. CDR3 residues: CASTEEGLANEKLFF. For the CDR3, the DNA is TGTGCCAGCACCGAGGAGGGGTTAGCTAATGAAAAACTGTTTTTT.

This clone was counted once. The chain employs TRBV9 and TRBJ1-4; D perhaps matches TRBD1 (5 bases). The V gene lost 7 bases and the J gene lost 3 bases, with 10 bases spanning the gap. Germline CDR1 and CDR2: SGDLS and YYNGEE. The CDR3 totals 13 residues. The CDR3 DNA is TGTGCCAGCTCGCAGGGTCCTAATGAAAAACTGTTTTTT. Protein: CASSQGPNEKLFF. Full variable domain (rest looked up from reference TRBV9 and TRBJ1-4): DSGVTQTPKHLITATGQRVTLRCSPRSGDLSVYWYQQSLDQGLQFLIQYYNGEERAKGNILERFSAQQFPDLHSELNLSSLELGDSALYFCASSQGPNEKLFFGSGTQLSVL.